The rows below give T cell receptor beta chains drawn from one sample of a study of cytomegalovirus exposure and HLA in healthy donors. Assay used: immunoSEQ multiplex PCR; TCRdb lists only in-frame clones, some missing. Here the sample spans roughly 130,000 clones, 75% to 90% being singletons. The sequenced sample was PBMCs. Source of these receptors: a woman in her 40s in good health and CMV-seronegative. The CDR3 runs from the conserved cysteine through the conserved F or W. The D gene is left open where the match is weak. Clone size appears in some rows only: once, few, many, or a class for an expanded clone.

d_call: .; j_call: TRBJ2-1; clone_size: .; v_call: TRBV25-1; cdr3_aa: CASGRQGIAYNEQFF; cdr3_nt: TGTGCCAGCGGACGGCAGGGGATCGCCTACAATGAGCAGTTCTTC
d_call: .; j_call: TRBJ1-1; clone_size: .; v_call: TRBV4-2; cdr3_aa: CASSQVLGRSAEAFF; cdr3_nt: TGTGCCAGCAGCCAAGTGCTGGGGAGGAGTGCTGAAGCTTTCTTT
d_call: .; j_call: TRBJ1-2; clone_size: .; v_call: TRBV28; cdr3_aa: CASSLGQYRDGYTF; cdr3_nt: TGTGCCAGCAGTTTAGGGCAATACAGGGATGGCTACACCTTC
d_call: .; j_call: TRBJ1-1; clone_size: .; v_call: TRBV18; cdr3_aa: CASSPSGATEAFF; cdr3_nt: TGTGCCAGCTCACCCTCAGGGGCCACTGAAGCTTTCTTT
d_call: TRBD1; j_call: TRBJ1-6; clone_size: few; v_call: TRBV28; cdr3_aa: CASSRQGELSPLHF; cdr3_nt: TGTGCCAGCAGTAGACAGGGGGAGCTTTCACCCCTCCACTTT
d_call: .; j_call: TRBJ1-5; clone_size: .; v_call: TRBV19; cdr3_aa: CASTLAGWQQPQHF; cdr3_nt: TGTGCCAGTACTTTGGCAGGGTGGCAGCAGCCCCAGCATTTT
d_call: .; j_call: TRBJ1-1; clone_size: once; v_call: TRBV6-1; cdr3_aa: CASRPPSSTEAFF; cdr3_nt: TGTGCCAGCAGGCCGCCCTCGAGCACTGAAGCTTTCTTT
d_call: .; j_call: TRBJ1-6; clone_size: once; v_call: TRBV2; cdr3_aa: CATLGGSYNSPLHF; cdr3_nt: TGTGCCACCCTGGGGGGCTCCTATAATTCACCCCTCCACTTT
d_call: .; j_call: TRBJ1-6; clone_size: .; v_call: TRBV2; cdr3_aa: CASSEADRTNSPLHF; cdr3_nt: TGTGCCAGCAGTGAAGCCGACAGGACTAATTCACCCCTCCACTTT
d_call: .; j_call: TRBJ2-2; clone_size: .; v_call: TRBV11-1; cdr3_aa: CASSLARGTGELFF; cdr3_nt: TGTGCCAGCAGCTTAGCGCGGGGCACCGGGGAGCTGTTTTTT
d_call: .; j_call: TRBJ1-2; clone_size: .; v_call: TRBV29-1; cdr3_aa: CSVVQGHYGYTF; cdr3_nt: TGCAGCGTTGTGCAGGGGCACTATGGCTACACCTTC
d_call: .; j_call: TRBJ2-2; clone_size: .; v_call: TRBV5-4; cdr3_aa: CASSFMNTGELFF; cdr3_nt: TGTGCCAGCAGCTTTATGAACACCGGGGAGCTGTTTTTT
d_call: .; j_call: TRBJ2-7; clone_size: once; v_call: TRBV27; cdr3_aa: CASSLSPRAGEQYF; cdr3_nt: TGTGCCAGCAGTTTATCCCCGAGGGCAGGAGAGCAGTACTTC
d_call: TRBD2; j_call: TRBJ2-3; clone_size: .; v_call: TRBV5-1; cdr3_aa: CASSLAGRAGGGTQYF; cdr3_nt: TGCGCCAGCAGCTTGGCCGGTCGAGCGGGGGGGGGTACGCAGTATTTT
d_call: TRBD1; j_call: TRBJ1-2; clone_size: .; v_call: TRBV29-1; cdr3_aa: CSVEDPSLGQGASYGYTF; cdr3_nt: TGCAGCGTTGAAGATCCGTCTTTGGGGCAGGGGGCAAGCTATGGCTACACCTTC
d_call: TRBD2; j_call: TRBJ2-1; clone_size: .; v_call: TRBV29-1; cdr3_aa: CSVAGTSGYNEQFF; cdr3_nt: TGCAGCGTAGCCGGGACTAGCGGATACAATGAGCAGTTCTTC
d_call: .; j_call: TRBJ1-6; clone_size: once; v_call: TRBV7-2; cdr3_aa: CASSSPLGQRVSPLHF; cdr3_nt: TGTGCCAGCAGTTCGCCCCTCGGACAGAGGGTTTCACCCCTCCACTTT
d_call: .; j_call: TRBJ2-1; clone_size: .; v_call: TRBV4-1; cdr3_aa: CASSHRPGTLGGEQFF; cdr3_nt: TGCGCCAGCAGCCACAGACCCGGGACCCTCGGGGGTGAGCAGTTCTTC
d_call: TRBD1; j_call: TRBJ2-3; clone_size: .; v_call: TRBV19; cdr3_aa: CASSLTGTGGTDTQYF; cdr3_nt: TGTGCCAGTAGTTTAACCGGGACAGGGGGCACAGATACGCAGTATTTT
d_call: TRBD1; j_call: TRBJ2-2; clone_size: .; v_call: TRBV7-2; cdr3_aa: CASSPYGTDVTGELFF; cdr3_nt: TGTGCCAGCAGCCCCTACGGGACAGACGTAACCGGGGAGCTGTTTTTT
d_call: .; j_call: TRBJ2-1; clone_size: .; v_call: TRBV9; cdr3_aa: CASNQGGLVDNEQFF; cdr3_nt: TGTGCCAGCAATCAGGGGGGTTTAGTTGACAATGAGCAGTTCTTC
d_call: .; j_call: TRBJ1-1; clone_size: .; v_call: TRBV7-9; cdr3_aa: CASSLTAMNTEAFF; cdr3_nt: TGTGCCAGCAGCCTGACAGCGATGAACACTGAAGCTTTCTTT
d_call: TRBD2; j_call: TRBJ2-1; clone_size: .; v_call: TRBV6-5; cdr3_aa: CASSRASGDNEQFF; cdr3_nt: TGTGCCAGCAGTCGGGCTAGCGGGGACAATGAGCAGTTCTTC
d_call: .; j_call: TRBJ2-1; clone_size: .; v_call: TRBV5-4; cdr3_aa: CASSLGGPEQFF; cdr3_nt: TGTGCCAGCAGCCTCGGGGGTCCTGAGCAGTTCTTC
d_call: TRBD1; j_call: TRBJ1-1; clone_size: .; v_call: TRBV14; cdr3_aa: CASSKTGDTEAFF; cdr3_nt: TGTGCCAGCAGCAAAACAGGGGACACTGAAGCTTTCTTT
d_call: TRBD1; j_call: TRBJ2-7; clone_size: .; v_call: TRBV27; cdr3_aa: CASSTQGDSYEQYF; cdr3_nt: TGTGCCAGCAGTACACAGGGGGACTCCTACGAGCAGTACTTC
d_call: TRBD2; j_call: TRBJ2-7; clone_size: .; v_call: TRBV14; cdr3_aa: CASSQGVLRGGTYEQYF; cdr3_nt: TGTGCCAGCAGCCAAGGAGTGTTGCGGGGGGGTACCTACGAGCAGTACTTC
d_call: .; j_call: TRBJ2-7; clone_size: .; v_call: TRBV19; cdr3_aa: CASSIRGRYYEQYF; cdr3_nt: TGTGCCAGTAGTATCCGAGGCAGATACTACGAGCAGTACTTC
d_call: TRBD1; j_call: TRBJ1-2; clone_size: .; v_call: TRBV7-2; cdr3_aa: CASSSETGNYGYTF; cdr3_nt: TGTGCCAGCAGCTCCGAGACAGGGAACTATGGCTACACCTTC
d_call: .; j_call: TRBJ1-1; clone_size: .; v_call: TRBV6-5; cdr3_aa: CASSPARTLNTEAFF; cdr3_nt: TGTGCCAGCAGTCCCGCCCGAACACTGAACACTGAAGCTTTCTTT
d_call: .; j_call: TRBJ2-5; clone_size: .; v_call: TRBV11-2; cdr3_aa: CPSSYSDSTGETQYF; cdr3_nt: TGTCCCAGCAGCTACTCGGACAGCACTGGAGAGACCCAGTACTTC
d_call: .; j_call: TRBJ2-2; clone_size: few; v_call: TRBV5-6; cdr3_aa: CASSLDGDRLTGELFF; cdr3_nt: TGTGCCAGCAGCTTGGACGGAGACAGACTCACCGGGGAGCTGTTTTTT
d_call: TRBD1; j_call: TRBJ1-4; clone_size: .; v_call: TRBV5-6; cdr3_aa: CASSLAGGEKLFF; cdr3_nt: TGTGCCAGCAGCTTGGCAGGGGGCGAGAAACTGTTTTTT
d_call: TRBD1; j_call: TRBJ1-1; clone_size: .; v_call: TRBV19; cdr3_aa: CATSDRADTEAFF; cdr3_nt: TGTGCCACAAGCGACAGGGCGGATACTGAAGCTTTCTTT
d_call: .; j_call: TRBJ2-7; clone_size: few; v_call: TRBV6-1; cdr3_aa: CASLRGTAETYEQYF; cdr3_nt: TGTGCCAGCCTCCGGGGGACAGCTGAAACCTACGAGCAGTACTTC
d_call: .; j_call: TRBJ2-1; clone_size: once; v_call: TRBV29-1; cdr3_aa: CSVVVGSYNEQFF; cdr3_nt: TGCAGCGTTGTGGTCGGCTCCTACAATGAGCAGTTCTTC
d_call: .; j_call: TRBJ1-4; clone_size: .; v_call: TRBV9; cdr3_aa: CASSTTQGPNEKLFF; cdr3_nt: TGTGCCAGCAGCACCACACAGGGCCCTAATGAAAAACTGTTTTTT
d_call: TRBD2; j_call: TRBJ2-2; clone_size: .; v_call: TRBV5-4; cdr3_aa: CASSASSGGRTGELFF; cdr3_nt: TGTGCCAGCAGTGCCTCTAGCGGGGGGCGCACCGGGGAGCTGTTTTTT
d_call: TRBD1; j_call: TRBJ1-3; clone_size: once; v_call: TRBV7-9; cdr3_aa: CASSRNPGGYSSGNTIYF; cdr3_nt: TGTGCCAGCAGCCGCAACCCAGGGGGCTACTCCTCTGGAAACACCATATATTTT
d_call: .; j_call: TRBJ2-6; clone_size: .; v_call: TRBV4-3; cdr3_aa: CASSQGDRGATGANVLTF; cdr3_nt: TGCGCCAGCAGCCAAGGGGATCGGGGGGCTACAGGGGCCAACGTCCTGACTTTC
d_call: .; j_call: TRBJ1-1; clone_size: few; v_call: TRBV27; cdr3_aa: CASSPTGDTEAFF; cdr3_nt: TGTGCCAGCAGTCCGACCGGGGACACTGAAGCTTTCTTT
d_call: .; j_call: TRBJ2-2; clone_size: .; v_call: TRBV5-1; cdr3_aa: CASSLDSYTGELFF; cdr3_nt: TGCGCCAGCAGCTTGGACAGCTACACCGGGGAGCTGTTTTTT
d_call: TRBD2; j_call: TRBJ2-3; clone_size: once; v_call: TRBV6-1; cdr3_aa: CAAGRTSGGTDTQYF; cdr3_nt: TGTGCCGCGGGACGGACTAGCGGGGGCACAGATACGCAGTATTTT
d_call: TRBD2; j_call: TRBJ2-2; clone_size: once; v_call: TRBV7-9; cdr3_aa: CASSLSSGGNTGELFF; cdr3_nt: TGTGCCAGCAGCTTAAGTAGCGGGGGGAACACCGGGGAGCTGTTTTTT
d_call: .; j_call: TRBJ1-2; clone_size: .; v_call: TRBV7-8; cdr3_aa: CASSQDEGPNYGYTF; cdr3_nt: TGTGCCAGCAGCCAGGACGAGGGCCCTAACTATGGCTACACCTTC
d_call: .; j_call: TRBJ2-5; clone_size: .; v_call: TRBV7-2; cdr3_aa: CASSLELQETQYF; cdr3_nt: TGTGCCAGCAGCTTAGAACTGCAAGAGACCCAGTACTTC
d_call: TRBD2; j_call: TRBJ2-1; clone_size: once; v_call: TRBV27; cdr3_aa: CASSLMGLAGTSYNEQFF; cdr3_nt: TGTGCCAGCAGTTTAATGGGACTAGCGGGGACCTCCTACAATGAGCAGTTCTTC
d_call: TRBD1; j_call: TRBJ1-6; clone_size: few; v_call: TRBV7-9; cdr3_aa: CASTQGGESPLHF; cdr3_nt: TGTGCCAGCACCCAGGGGGGCGAGTCACCCCTCCACTTT
d_call: TRBD1; j_call: TRBJ1-2; clone_size: .; v_call: TRBV18; cdr3_aa: CASSPRGQGNYGYTF; cdr3_nt: TGTGCCAGCTCACCACGGGGACAGGGTAACTATGGCTACACCTTC
d_call: TRBD1; j_call: TRBJ1-5; clone_size: .; v_call: TRBV5-8; cdr3_aa: CASSLVPGGKNQPQHF; cdr3_nt: TGTGCCAGCAGCTTGGTTCCAGGGGGCAAAAATCAGCCCCAGCATTTT
d_call: .; j_call: TRBJ2-7; clone_size: .; v_call: TRBV15; cdr3_aa: CATRGHSDEQYF; cdr3_nt: TGTGCCACCAGAGGACACAGCGACGAGCAGTACTTC
d_call: TRBD1; j_call: TRBJ2-7; clone_size: .; v_call: TRBV14; cdr3_aa: CASSHGTEPTYEQYF; cdr3_nt: TGTGCCAGCAGCCACGGGACAGAACCAACCTACGAGCAGTACTTC
d_call: .; j_call: TRBJ1-2; clone_size: .; v_call: TRBV4-1; cdr3_aa: CASSQGSGYGYTF; cdr3_nt: TGCGCCAGCAGCCAAGGATCAGGGTATGGCTACACCTTC
d_call: TRBD1; j_call: TRBJ1-1; clone_size: .; v_call: TRBV10-3; cdr3_aa: CAITKEGDRGIEAFF; cdr3_nt: TGTGCCATCACCAAGGAGGGGGACAGGGGAATTGAAGCTTTCTTT
d_call: .; j_call: TRBJ2-1; clone_size: .; v_call: TRBV12-2; cdr3_aa: CASRFRAPRTSGSGYNEQFF; cdr3_nt: TGTGCAAGTCGCTTTAGGGCCCCCCGGACTAGCGGGAGTGGTTACAATGAGCAGTTCTTC